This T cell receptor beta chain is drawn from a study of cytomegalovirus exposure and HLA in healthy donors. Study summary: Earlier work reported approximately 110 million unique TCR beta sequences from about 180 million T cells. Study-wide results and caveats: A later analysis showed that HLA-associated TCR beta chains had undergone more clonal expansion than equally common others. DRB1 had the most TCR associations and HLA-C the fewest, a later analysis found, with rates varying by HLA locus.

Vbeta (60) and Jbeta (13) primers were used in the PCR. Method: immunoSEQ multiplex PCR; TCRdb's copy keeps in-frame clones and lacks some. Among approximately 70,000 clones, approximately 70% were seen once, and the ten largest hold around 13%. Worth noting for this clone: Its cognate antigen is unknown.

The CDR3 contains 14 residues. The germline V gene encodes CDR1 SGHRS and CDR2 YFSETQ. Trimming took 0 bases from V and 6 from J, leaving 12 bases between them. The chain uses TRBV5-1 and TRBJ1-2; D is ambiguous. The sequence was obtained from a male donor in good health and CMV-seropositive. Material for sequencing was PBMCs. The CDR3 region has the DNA TGCGCCAGCAGCTTGGACGGGGAGCGGAATGGCTACACCTTC. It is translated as CASSLDGERNGYTF. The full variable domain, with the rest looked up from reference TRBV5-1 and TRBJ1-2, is KAGVTQTPRYLIKTRGQQVTLSCSPISGHRSVSWYQQTPGQGLQFLFEYFSETQRNKGNFPGRFSGRQFSNSRSEMNVSTLELGDSALYLCASSLDGERNGYTFGSGTRLTVV.